This T cell receptor (beta chain) came from a study of shared clonotypes between healthy human individuals. General study findings and limits: Generation probabilities were higher for clonotypes shared across all four sorted-subset donors than for unshared ones.

Of note for this clone: Antigen unknown.

Deep was the level at which the assay was run. Data came from immunoSEQ multiplex PCR; TCRdb stores just in-frame clones and leaves some out. The sample lists more than 2 million clones, 90% to 95% occurring once. This receptor was identified in a man aged 18 to 30 in good health. Material: naive CD4+ T cells sorted from blood. Noted subset: CD45RA+ positively selected.

The CDR3 nucleotides are TGTGCCAGTACCCAAACCAACAGGGGGTTAGGAGAGACCCAGTACTTC. This sequence encodes CASTQTNRGLGETQYF. This chain joins TRBV19 and TRBJ2-5; 8 bases are a match to TRBD1. The germline CDR1 and CDR2 sequences are LNHDA and SQIVND (reference sequence). This CDR3 comprises 16 residues. The ends lost 7 bases at V and 4 bases at J; junction bases unmatched: 14.